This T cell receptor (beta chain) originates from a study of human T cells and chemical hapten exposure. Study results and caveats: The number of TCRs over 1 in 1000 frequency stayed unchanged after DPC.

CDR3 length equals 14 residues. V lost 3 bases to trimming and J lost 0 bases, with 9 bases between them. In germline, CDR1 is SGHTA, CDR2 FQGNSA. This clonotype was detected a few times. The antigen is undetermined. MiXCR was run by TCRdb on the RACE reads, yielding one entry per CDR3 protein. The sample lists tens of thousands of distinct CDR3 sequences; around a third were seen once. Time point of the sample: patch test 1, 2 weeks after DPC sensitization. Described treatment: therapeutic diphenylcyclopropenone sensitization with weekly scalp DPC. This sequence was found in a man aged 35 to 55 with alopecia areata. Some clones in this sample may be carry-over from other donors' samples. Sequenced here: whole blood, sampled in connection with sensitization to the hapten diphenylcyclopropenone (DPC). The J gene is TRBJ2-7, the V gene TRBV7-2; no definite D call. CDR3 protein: CASSLGPVSYEQYF. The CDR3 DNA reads TGTGCCAGCAGCTTGGGCCCTGTCTCCTACGAGCAGTACTTC.